The clone carrying this T cell receptor (beta chain) was seen a few times. What it recognizes is unknown. This sample is drawn from a study of beta chain features in type 1 diabetes. Study-level findings and limits: Shortening of TCRB CDR3s, moderate but significant, appeared in all four CD4+ subsets of Type 1 diabetes patients.

Of the isolated RNA, all was reverse transcribed, and so the sequenced material was expressed TCRB transcripts. Data came from immunoSEQ multiplex PCR; TCRdb stores just in-frame clones and leaves some out. Among some 160,000 clones listed, roughly 9% were seen once. Sequenced sample: central memory CD4+ T cells from blood. The TCR sequence derives from a woman aged 25 to 45 with type 1 diabetes.

The CDR3 sequence is CASSFEDSSDTQYF. The CDR3 bases are TGTGCCAGCAGTTTCGAGGATAGTTCAGATACGCAGTATTTT. The chain recombines TRBV27 with TRBJ2-3; no firm D call. Germline V lookup: CDR1 MNHEY, CDR2 SMNVEV (reference sequence). The CDR3 length is 14 residues. Trimming removed 3 bases at V and 4 bases at J, with 11 bases between.